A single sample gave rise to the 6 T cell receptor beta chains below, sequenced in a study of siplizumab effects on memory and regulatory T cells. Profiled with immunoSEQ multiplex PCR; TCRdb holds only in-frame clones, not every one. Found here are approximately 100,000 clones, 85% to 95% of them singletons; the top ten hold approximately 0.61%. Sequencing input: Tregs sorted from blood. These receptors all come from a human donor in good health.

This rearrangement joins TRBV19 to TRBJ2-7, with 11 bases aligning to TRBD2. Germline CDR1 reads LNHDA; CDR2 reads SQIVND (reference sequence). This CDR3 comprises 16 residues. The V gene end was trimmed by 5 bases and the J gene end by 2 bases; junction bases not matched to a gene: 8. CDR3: CASSAATSGGTYEQYF. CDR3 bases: TGTGCCAGTAGTGCCGCCACTAGCGGGGGAACCTACGAGCAGTACTTC.

The CDR3 region has the DNA TGTGCCAGCATTTCACCGGGACAGGGATACGAGCAGTACTTC. Translated, it gives CASISPGQGYEQYF. The chain is built from TRBV6-1 and TRBJ2-7, with 9 bases matching TRBD1. With V trimmed by 7 bases and J by 4 bases, 8 bases remained unmatched. Looked up from germline, CDR1 is MNHNS and CDR2 is SASEGT. The CDR3 has 14 amino acids.

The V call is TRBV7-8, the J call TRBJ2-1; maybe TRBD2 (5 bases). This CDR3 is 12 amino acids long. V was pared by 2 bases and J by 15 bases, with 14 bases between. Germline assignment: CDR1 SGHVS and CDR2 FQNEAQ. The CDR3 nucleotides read TGTGCCAGCAGCTTAACAGTGACTAAACTGTTCTTC. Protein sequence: CASSLTVTKLFF.

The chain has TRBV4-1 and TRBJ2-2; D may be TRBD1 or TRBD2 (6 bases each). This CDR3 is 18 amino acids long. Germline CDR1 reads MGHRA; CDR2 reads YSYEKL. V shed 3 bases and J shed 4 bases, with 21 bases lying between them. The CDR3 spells CASSHPRGPGAGTGELFF. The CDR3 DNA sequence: TGCGCCAGCAGCCACCCCAGGGGACCGGGAGCGGGCACCGGGGAGCTGTTTTTT.

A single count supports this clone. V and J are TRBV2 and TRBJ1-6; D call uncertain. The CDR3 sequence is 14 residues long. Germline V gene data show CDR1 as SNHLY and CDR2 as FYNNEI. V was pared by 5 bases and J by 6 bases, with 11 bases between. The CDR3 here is CASSPQGRNSPLHF. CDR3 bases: TGTGCCAGCAGTCCGCAAGGGCGTAATTCACCCCTCCACTTT.

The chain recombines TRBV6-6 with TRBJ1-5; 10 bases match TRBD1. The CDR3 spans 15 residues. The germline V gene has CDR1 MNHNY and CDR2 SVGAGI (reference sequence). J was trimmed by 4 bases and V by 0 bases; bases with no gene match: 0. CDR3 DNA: TGTGCCAGCAGTTACTCGGGACAGGGGAATCAGCCCCAGCATTTT. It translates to CASSYSGQGNQPQHF.